Sequencing of this TCR beta chain was carried out in a study of blood T cell repertoires in COVID-19. Whole-study context: Some COVID-19 samples were acute and others convalescent; all came from the United States, Italy and Spain. T cells, B-cell-depleted T cells, or PBMCs provided the cDNA or gDNA that served as material.

V was shortened by 0 bases and J by 4 bases, with 16 bases between the two germline ends. The CDR3 loop spans 17 amino acids. In germline, CDR1 is SGHRS, CDR2 YFSETQ. Sequenced by immunoSEQ multiplex PCR; TCRdb stores in-frame clones only, minus some. In the table there are approximately 300,000 clones, around nine tenths of which are singletons. Participant ages covered about 18 to 89 years across approximately 25 US areas. Before they entered the study, exposed participants had met a COVID-19 case within 2 weeks. J is TRBJ2-2 and V is TRBV5-1, with D perhaps TRBD2 (7 bases). The material sequenced was PBMCs or T cells enriched from blood (not recorded which). This receptor was taken from a woman under 40 who had been exposed to COVID-19. The CDR3 loop reads CASSLARGASGTGELFF. The CDR3 DNA reads TGCGCCAGCAGCTTGGCCCGGGGGGCTTCGGGCACCGGGGAGCTGTTTTTT.